This T cell receptor (beta chain) was sequenced in a study of cytomegalovirus exposure and HLA in healthy donors. Study at large: In a later analysis, it was reported that the approximately 110 validation repertoires had been produced on the same platform as the 500 to 850 repertoires belonging to the first cohort. General study points: According to a later analysis, TCR clusters from the first cohort tended to co-occur in the 120 or so validation repertoires. Most sequenced TCRs were rare (though some public TCRs occurred in many donors).

The germline CDR1 and CDR2 sequences are MNHEY and SVGAGI. V was cut by 6 bases and J by 2 bases, with 13 bases left in between. The CDR3 is made up of 15 amino acids. Points on this clone: Its antigen remains unknown.

Some clones are missing from TCRdb's copy, which holds only in-frame ones; the method was immunoSEQ multiplex PCR. The profile shows about 160,000 clones, under 90% of them singletons. This TCR came from a man between 18 and 29 years old in good health and CMV-seropositive. The chain is built from TRBV6-5 and TRBJ2-2, with D possibly matching TRBD1 (6 bases). Sequencing input: PBMCs. CDR3 nucleotide sequence: TGTGCCAGCAGCAGGACAGCCATTAACACCGGGGAGCTGTTTTTT. This gives the protein CASSRTAINTGELFF.